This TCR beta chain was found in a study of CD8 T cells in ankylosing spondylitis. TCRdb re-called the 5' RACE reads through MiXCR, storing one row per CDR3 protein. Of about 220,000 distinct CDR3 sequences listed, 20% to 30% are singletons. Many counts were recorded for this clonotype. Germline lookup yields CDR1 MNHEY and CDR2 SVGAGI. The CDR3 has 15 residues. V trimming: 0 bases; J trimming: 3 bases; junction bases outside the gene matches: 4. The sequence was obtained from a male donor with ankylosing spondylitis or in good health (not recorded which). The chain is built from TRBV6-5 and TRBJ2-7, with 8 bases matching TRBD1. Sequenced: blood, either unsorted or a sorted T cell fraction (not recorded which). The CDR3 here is CASSYSDRGSYEQYF. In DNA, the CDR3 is TGTGCCAGCAGTTACTCAGACAGGGGAAGCTACGAGCAGTACTTC.